This T cell receptor beta chain was recorded in a study of T cell responses to AZD1222 COVID-19 vaccine. Study-wide findings and caveats: Donors in the cohort were predominantly white British and more often female, and clonal diversity was possibly underestimated. Among vaccine-associated CD4 TCRs, coverage spanned spike, with dominance at 160-218 and 743-854. Among AZD1222 vaccinees, only 5 to 7 were seropositive at baseline.

Sequencing used immunoSEQ multiplex PCR; TCRdb keeps in-frame clones, though not all of them. The sample holds 140,000 to 150,000 clones; over 75% are singletons and the top ten take more than 7%. Per the germline V gene, CDR1 is SGHDT and CDR2 is YYEEEE. Trimming took off 4 bases at V and 4 bases at J, with 12 bases between the two ends. The CDR3 is made up of 14 amino acids. Of note for this clone: Its antigen is not known.

The sequences come from peripheral blood, collected on day 0 of AZD1222 vaccination. V gene TRBV5-6 combines with J gene TRBJ1-5, with a tentative D call TRBD1 (6 bases). The source of this sequence is an adult in good health. The CDR3 sequence is CASSGGQWNQPQHF. Written as DNA, the CDR3 is TGTGCCAGCAGCGGGGGACAATGGAATCAGCCCCAGCATTTT.